This T cell receptor beta chain originates from a study of monozygotic twins with inflammatory bowel disease. The CDR3 consists of 15 residues. One entry per CDR3 protein, without DNA, is what TCRdb gives after re-calling the 5' RACE reads. Listed are approximately 330,000 distinct CDR3 sequences; 2% falls within the top ten. Concerning this clonotype itself: Its antigen remains unidentified.

Findings and caveats of the study: The data did not back a single strong IBD-associated clonotype or signal.

The sequencing input was blood. J is TRBJ2-7 and V is TRBV12-3 or TRBV12-4; TCRdb proposes TRBD2, but this gene call is untestable without DNA. This TCR was recovered from a human donor with ulcerative colitis or Crohn's disease, or a healthy co-twin of an affected twin (not recorded which). The CDR3 sequence: CASSPRTSGSNEQYF.